The 27 T cell receptor beta chains in this list originate from one sample, sequenced in a study of early T cells in non-severe SARS-CoV-2 infection. A single record per CDR3 protein comes from TCRdb applying MiXCR to the 5' RACE reads. The table includes 75,000 to 80,000 distinct CDR3 sequences, approximately 10% detected once. The sample consisted of whole blood, taken at baseline. The receptors stem from an adult who was a healthcare worker with PCR-confirmed SARS-CoV-2 infection or an uninfected control (not recorded which).

The V call is TRBV6-5, the J call TRBJ2-7, with 9 nucleotides matching TRBD1. The CDR3 runs 15 residues. Trimming cost V 6 bases and J 4 bases; bases outside gene matches: 10. Germline V gene sequence: CDR1 MNHEY, CDR2 SVGAGI. The chain's CDR3 is CASRILDRGRYEQYF. CDR3 DNA sequence: TGTGCCAGCAGGATCCTGGACAGGGGACGGTACGAGCAGTACTTC.

This clonotype was counted between two and nine times. This chain joins TRBV20-1 and TRBJ1-1; TRBD1 might be the D (5 bases). Trimming left V 2 bases short and J 6 bases short, with 13 bases between. CDR1 and CDR2 (germline): DFQATT, SNEGSKA (reference sequence). The CDR3 is 13 amino acids. CDR3 region: CSARRGPLAEAFF. CDR3 nucleotide sequence: TGCAGTGCTAGAAGGGGACCCCTAGCTGAAGCTTTCTTT.

In its sample, this clonotype was seen a few times. V gene TRBV12-3 or TRBV12-4 combines with J gene TRBJ2-3; D may be TRBD1 (6 bases). Trimming left V 6 bases short and J 3 bases short, with 16 bases between. The CDR3 totals 15 residues. The CDR3 nucleotides read TGTGCCAGCAGGAAGACAGGATTGTTTACAGATACGCAGTATTTT. This gives the protein CASRKTGLFTDTQYF.

This chain joins TRBV5-6 and TRBJ1-2; unclear D gene. The germline V and J ends were trimmed by 0 bases and 3 bases, with 6 bases remaining between them. The germline CDR1 and CDR2 sequences are SGHDT and YYEEEE. This CDR3 is built from 13 residues. CDR3 nucleotide sequence: TGTGCCAGCAGCTTGGGCACTTACTATGGCTACACCTTC. Protein product: CASSLGTYYGYTF.

This clonotype was seen at least ten times. J is TRBJ2-3 and V is TRBV9; TRBD2 is a possible D gene (6 bases). Germline V gene sequence: CDR1 SGDLS, CDR2 YYNGEE. The CDR3 length is 13 residues. Between the trimmed V and J ends, which lost 3 bases and 11 bases, there was a span of 16 bases. CDR3 bases: TGTGCCAGCAGCGCCGGGACTGTGCAACAGCAGTATTTT. Translation gives CASSAGTVQQQYF.

This clonotype showed up just a few times. CDR3 in DNA: TGCAGCGTTTCTTGGACAGGGGGGAACACTGAAGCTTTCTTT. Its protein is CSVSWTGGNTEAFF. The chain joins TRBV29-1 to TRBJ1-1, with 10 nucleotides matching TRBD1. The CDR3 totals 14 residues. The germline V gene encodes CDR1 SQVTM and CDR2 ANQGSEA. Trimming at V came to 5 bases and at J to 1 base, leaving 4 bases not matched to a gene.

The chain uses TRBV18 and TRBJ2-6; D remains ambiguous. Germline values: CDR1 KGHSH, CDR2 LQKENI. With 5 bases removed from V and 0 bases from J, the gap between germline ends came to 11 bases. This CDR3 is 16 amino acids long. CDR3 sequence (DNA): TGTGCCAGCTCAGGTTACAGTCTCTCTGGGGCCAACGTCCTGACTTTC. This translates into CASSGYSLSGANVLTF.

This clonotype was observed at least ten times. DNA of the CDR3: TGTGCCTGGGACAGGGGGCTGAACACTGAAGCTTTCTTT. Translated, it gives CAWDRGLNTEAFF. This chain uses TRBV30 with TRBJ1-1, with 10 bases identical to TRBD1. The CDR3 spans 13 residues. V was pared by 5 bases and J by 0 bases, with 0 bases of the junction left unmatched. Looked up from germline, CDR1 is GTSNPN and CDR2 is SVGIG (reference sequence).

The table lists this clonotype with many counts. This rearrangement joins TRBV25-1 to TRBJ2-7; possibly TRBD1 or TRBD2 for D (5 bases each). Deletions cut 8 bases from V and 5 bases from J, with 16 bases between. This CDR3 is built from 13 residues. CDR1 and CDR2 (germline): MGHDK, SYGVNS. CDR3: CASGPTGTNEQYF. The CDR3 coding sequence is TGTGCCAGCGGCCCAACTGGGACGAACGAGCAGTACTTC.

Only a few counts were recorded for this clonotype. In DNA, the CDR3 is TGTGCCAGCAGCCTTTGGAACGGGCAGAACACTGAAGCTTTCTTT. This sequence encodes CASSLWNGQNTEAFF. The genes are TRBV7-6 and TRBJ1-1; D is uncertain. V lost 5 bases to trimming and J lost 1 base, with 14 bases between them. In germline, CDR1 is SGHVS, CDR2 FNYEAQ. The CDR3 extends over 15 amino acids.

J is TRBJ2-7 and V is TRBV9; weak D call: TRBD1 (5 bases). CDR1 is SGDLS and CDR2 is YYNGEE in the germline V gene. The CDR3 has 14 residues. V shed 0 bases and J shed 6 bases, with 13 bases lying between them. CDR3 bases: TGTGCCAGCAGCGTAGGAGACAGACTGGGCGAGCAGTACTTC. As protein: CASSVGDRLGEQYF.

This clonotype was recorded a few times. J is TRBJ1-2 and V is TRBV2; D might be TRBD1 (5 bases). Trimming pared 7 bases from V and 0 bases from J, leaving 18 bases between. This CDR3 comprises 16 residues. Germline V gene data show CDR1 as SNHLY and CDR2 as FYNNEI. Written as DNA, the CDR3 is TGTGCCAGCAATTGGGCCAGGGCCAGCCCTAACTATGGCTACACCTTC. Encoded protein: CASNWARASPNYGYTF.

V usage is TRBV12-3 or TRBV12-4 and J usage is TRBJ2-7; D unresolved. V gave up 3 bases and J gave up 7 bases, with 22 bases separating them. This CDR3 contains 16 residues. The CDR3 DNA follows: TGTGCCAGCAGTTTTGGTGGGCTTGGACGGTTCGGAGAGCAGTACTTC. This translates into CASSFGGLGRFGEQYF.

This clonotype was seen ten or more times. The chain links TRBV20-1 to TRBJ1-2, with D maybe TRBD1 (6 bases). The CDR3 is 16 residues long. CDR1 DFQATT and CDR2 SNEGSKA come from the germline V gene (reference sequence). With 3 bases removed from V and 4 bases from J, the gap between germline ends came to 21 bases. The CDR3 region is CSARGPLRGLIYGYTF. CDR3 DNA sequence: TGCAGTGCTAGGGGACCCCTGCGGGGGCTTATCTATGGCTACACCTTC.

The chain couples TRBV5-6 to TRBJ1-5, with 9 positions matching TRBD1. From germline, CDR1 is SGHDT and CDR2 YYEEEE. The V and J ends lost 2 bases and 2 bases, in that order; junction bases with no gene match: 5. The CDR3 sequence is 16 residues long. CDR3 sequence: CASSLMGQGGNQPQHF. CDR3 DNA: TGTGCCAGCAGCTTAATGGGACAGGGAGGCAATCAGCCCCAGCATTTT.

The chain joins TRBV5-4 to TRBJ2-7; 7 nucleotides line up with TRBD1. The junction had 7 bases not matched to a gene; V was cut back by 4 bases and J by 0 bases. Germline loops: CDR1 SGHNT, CDR2 YYREEE (reference sequence). The CDR3 length is 15 residues. The CDR3 region has the DNA TGTGCCAGCAGCGCAACCGGGACAGCCTCCTACGAGCAGTACTTC. This sequence encodes CASSATGTASYEQYF.

In this sample, this clonotype turned up many times. This chain uses TRBV7-9 with TRBJ2-3, with 7 nucleotides matching TRBD1. The CDR3 is 14 residues long. The V and J ends lost 5 bases and 1 base, in that order; junction bases with no gene match: 3. Looked up from germline, CDR1 is SEHNR and CDR2 is FQNEAQ (reference sequence). The CDR3 protein is CASSTGQGTDTQYF. CDR3 in DNA: TGTGCCAGCAGCACCGGACAGGGCACAGATACGCAGTATTTT.

This clonotype was seen repeatedly, ten times or more. This chain uses TRBV9 with TRBJ1-6; D might be TRBD1 (6 bases). Germline CDR1 reads SGDLS; CDR2 reads YYNGEE. V shed 0 bases and J shed 8 bases, with 15 bases lying between them. CDR3 length: 16 residues. The CDR3 spells CASSVGGDIGYSPLHF. DNA for the CDR3: TGTGCCAGCAGCGTAGGAGGGGACATCGGGTATTCACCCCTCCACTTT.

This clonotype was counted only a few times. The CDR3 sequence is CATSRGLAGDYNEQFF. The CDR3 DNA is TGTGCCACCAGCAGGGGCCTAGCGGGAGACTACAATGAGCAGTTCTTC. The gene calls are TRBV15 and TRBJ2-1; 10 bases are a match to TRBD2. In germline, CDR1 is LNHNV, CDR2 YYDKDF (reference sequence). V lost 3 bases to trimming and J lost 3 bases; unmatched junction nucleotides: 5. CDR3 length: 16 residues.

This rearrangement joins TRBV3-1 to TRBJ2-7, with D unresolved. The germline V and J ends were trimmed by 3 bases and 6 bases, with 6 bases remaining between them. CDR3 size: 11 residues. The germline V gene encodes CDR1 LGHDT and CDR2 YNNKEL (reference sequence). CDR3 region: CASSHVSEQYF. CDR3 nucleotide sequence: TGTGCCAGCAGCCACGTATCCGAGCAGTACTTC.

The chain has TRBV12-5 and TRBJ1-4, with a possible D match to TRBD1 (6 bases). The CDR3 sequence is 15 residues long. The V and J ends lost 4 bases and 3 bases respectively, with 12 bases between them. Germline V gene sequence: CDR1 LGHNT, CDR2 FRNRAP. The CDR3 nucleotides are TGTGCTAGTGGTTATCAAAGGGGGGCTAATGAAAAACTGTTTTTT. Amino acids: CASGYQRGANEKLFF.

By proportion, this clonotype is medium-sized (0.01 to 0.1%). The chain combines TRBV28 with TRBJ2-2, with D tentatively TRBD1 (6 bases). The CDR3 is 15 residues long. The ends were cut back, 7 bases at V and 4 bases at J, with 16 bases in the middle. Germline V gives CDR1 MDHEN, CDR2 SYDVKM. The CDR3 bases are TGTGCCAGCATCCTAGGGGGTCGGCCCACCGGGGAGCTGTTTTTT. Translation gives CASILGGRPTGELFF.

The J gene is TRBJ1-4, the V gene TRBV11-2, with D maybe TRBD1 (6 bases). The CDR3 has 15 residues. Germline values: CDR1 SGHAT, CDR2 FQNNGV. The V end was cut by 2 bases, the J end by 4 bases, with 11 bases between. DNA of the CDR3: TGTGCCAGCAGCTTATGGGGGCAGATTAATGAAAAACTGTTTTTT. It codes for CASSLWGQINEKLFF.

This chain links TRBV19 with TRBJ2-7, with 8 bases identical to TRBD2. The CDR3 length is 14 residues. V lost 3 bases, J lost 2 bases, and 3 bases stayed unmatched. Germline V gives CDR1 LNHDA, CDR2 SQIVND (reference sequence). CDR3 in amino acids: CASSIQRGTYEQYF. The CDR3 bases are TGTGCCAGTAGTATCCAGCGGGGGACCTACGAGCAGTACTTC. The full variable domain, rest sourced from reference TRBV19 and TRBJ2-7, is DGGITQSPKYLFRKEGQNVTLSCEQNLNHDAMYWYRQDPGQGLRLIYYSQIVNDFQKGDIAEGYSVSREKKESFPLTVTSAQKNPTAFYLCASSIQRGTYEQYFGPGTRLTVT.

This chain joins TRBV29-1 and TRBJ2-7, with 7 bases that match TRBD2. The CDR3 extends over 13 amino acids. The J segment lost 1 base and the V segment lost 4 bases, leaving 4 bases of the junction unmatched. CDR1 is SQVTM, CDR2 ANQGSEA, per germline. The CDR3 DNA reads TGCAGCGTTGGGGACTACGGATCCTACGAGCAGTACTTC. The encoded protein is CSVGDYGSYEQYF.

The CDR3 loop reads CASSKDSIQPQHF. DNA for the CDR3: TGTGCCAGCAGTAAGGACAGTATTCAGCCCCAGCATTTT. The chain joins TRBV7-2 to TRBJ1-5, with D possibly matching TRBD1 (6 bases). CDR3 length: 13 amino acids. V lost 6 bases to trimming and J lost 6 bases, with 12 bases between them. Germline-derived CDR1 and CDR2 are SGHTA and FQGNSA. The variable domain in full, with the rest retrieved from reference TRBV7-2 and TRBJ1-5, is GAGVSQSPSNKVTEKGKDVELRCDPISGHTALYWYRQSLGQGLEFLIYFQGNSAPDKSGLPSDRFSAERTGGSVSTLTIQRTQQEDSAVYLCASSKDSIQPQHFGDGTRLSIL.

The V call is TRBV11-2, the J call TRBJ2-3, with a possible D match to TRBD1 (5 bases). Germline V gene data show CDR1 as SGHAT and CDR2 as FQNNGV. V dropped 5 bases and J dropped 3 bases, with 15 bases sitting between them. This CDR3 is 15 amino acids long. For the CDR3, the DNA is TGTGCCAGCAGCGACTGGTCCAGGGTGACAGATACGCAGTATTTT. It yields the protein CASSDWSRVTDTQYF.